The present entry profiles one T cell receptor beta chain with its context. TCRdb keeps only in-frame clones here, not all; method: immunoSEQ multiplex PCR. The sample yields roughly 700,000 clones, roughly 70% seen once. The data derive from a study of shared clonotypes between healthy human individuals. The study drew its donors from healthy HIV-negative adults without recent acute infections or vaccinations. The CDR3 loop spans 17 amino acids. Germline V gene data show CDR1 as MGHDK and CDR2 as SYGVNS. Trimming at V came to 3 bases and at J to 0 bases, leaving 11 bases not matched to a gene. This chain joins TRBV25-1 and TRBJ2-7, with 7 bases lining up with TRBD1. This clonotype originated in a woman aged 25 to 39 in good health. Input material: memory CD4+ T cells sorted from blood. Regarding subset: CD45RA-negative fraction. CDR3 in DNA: TGTGCCAGCAGTGAGGTGGGACAGCCAGGCAGCTCCTACGAGCAGTACTTC. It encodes CASSEVGQPGSSYEQYF.